This entry lists 25 T cell receptor beta chains sequenced from one sample in a study of blood T cell repertoires in COVID-19. The data were produced by immunoSEQ multiplex PCR, yet TCRdb's version contains in-frame clones alone and is incomplete. The table lists around 61,000 clones, roughly 81% of them singletons. The sequenced material came from peripheral blood. Receptor source: a man older than 75 with acute or convalescent COVID-19.

The chain couples TRBV7-9 to TRBJ1-3, with D unclear. Germline values: CDR1 SEHNR, CDR2 FQNEAQ (reference sequence). Trimming shortened V by 5 bases and J by 9 bases, and 23 bases separated the two germline ends. This CDR3 is 16 amino acids long. CDR3 amino acids: CASSGAPPSLAGTIYF. CDR3 in DNA: TGTGCCAGCAGCGGAGCGCCCCCCTCTTTAGCGGGCACCATATATTTT.

The chain carries TRBV19 and TRBJ2-5; D is perhaps TRBD1 (6 bases). This CDR3 spans 12 amino acids. Looked up from germline, CDR1 is LNHDA and CDR2 is SQIVND (reference sequence). V lost 6 bases to trimming and J lost 5 bases, with 10 bases between them. Written as DNA, the CDR3 is TGTGCCAGTAGAACTACAGGGGAGACCCAGTACTTC. Protein: CASRTTGETQYF. The complete variable domain, with remaining parts taken from reference TRBV19 and TRBJ2-5, reads DGGITQSPKYLFRKEGQNVTLSCEQNLNHDAMYWYRQDPGQGLRLIYYSQIVNDFQKGDIAEGYSVSREKKESFPLTVTSAQKNPTAFYLCASRTTGETQYFGPGTRLLVL.

This clone was seen only a few times. The chain employs TRBV18 and TRBJ2-7; TRBD2 matches 8 bases. Germline lookup yields CDR1 KGHSH and CDR2 LQKENI. With V trimmed by 6 bases and J by 2 bases, 3 bases remained unmatched. There are 13 residues in the CDR3. The CDR3, as DNA: TGTGCCAGCTCGCCGGGACTAGCCTACGAGCAGTACTTC. Protein product: CASSPGLAYEQYF. Complete variable domain (other parts from reference TRBV18 and TRBJ2-7): NAGVMQNPRHLVRRRGQEARLRCSPMKGHSHVYWYRQLPEEGLKFMVYLQKENIIDESGMPKERFSAEFPKEGPSILRIQQVVRGDSAAYFCASSPGLAYEQYFGPGTRLTVT.

For the CDR3, the DNA is TGTGCCACCAGTGATTTGCAAACAGGATCAGATACGCAGTATTTT. This encodes CATSDLQTGSDTQYF. The V gene is TRBV24-1, the J gene TRBJ2-3; D possibly corresponds to TRBD1 (5 bases). The CDR3 runs 15 residues. Trimming cost V 0 bases and J 4 bases, with 10 bases left between them. Germline V gene data show CDR1 as KGHDR and CDR2 as SFDVKD.

This rearrangement joins TRBV18 to TRBJ2-6, with a tentative D call TRBD2 (5 bases). V lost 6 bases and J 2 bases, leaving 8 bases between the germline ends. Germline-derived CDR1 and CDR2 are KGHSH and LQKENI. The CDR3 length is 14 residues. Here the CDR3 DNA reads TGTGCCAGCTCCGAGGGCCCTGGGGCCAACGTCCTGACTTTC. Translation: CASSEGPGANVLTF.

V gene TRBV5-6 combines with J gene TRBJ1-2; 8 bases align to TRBD1. The V segment lost 3 bases and the J segment 4 bases; nucleotides outside the gene matches: 11. Germline CDR1 reads SGHDT; CDR2 reads YYEEEE. The CDR3 is 16 amino acids. The CDR3 sequence: CASSSLLRQGLYGYTF. The CDR3 DNA reads TGTGCCAGCAGCTCACTTCTCAGACAGGGGCTCTATGGCTACACCTTC.

The rearrangement uses TRBV5-6 and TRBJ2-7; no firm D call. Looked up from germline, CDR1 is SGHDT and CDR2 is YYEEEE. CDR3 length equals 13 residues. Trimming took 0 bases from V and 5 from J, leaving 9 bases between them. The CDR3 is CASSLEQYHEQYF. The CDR3 DNA reads TGTGCCAGCAGCTTGGAACAGTACCACGAGCAGTACTTC. Drawing the rest from reference TRBV5-6 and TRBJ2-7, the complete variable domain is DAGVTQSPTHLIKTRGQQVTLRCSPKSGHDTVSWYQQALGQGPQFIFQYYEEEERQRGNFPDRFSGHQFPNYSSELNVNALLLGDSALYLCASSLEQYHEQYFGPGTRLTVT.

CDR3 bases: TGCGCCAGCAGCCAAGATATCGAGACAGGACAGGTTGGTGGCACCGGGGAGCTGTTTTTT. Its protein product is CASSQDIETGQVGGTGELFF. The chain has TRBV4-3 and TRBJ2-2, with 7 positions matching TRBD1. The V gene end was trimmed by 0 bases and the J gene end by 4 bases; junction bases not matched to a gene: 17. Per germline, CDR1 LGHNA and CDR2 YSLEER. The CDR3 extends over 20 amino acids.

The chain joins TRBV5-4 to TRBJ1-1; possible D gene TRBD1, 5 bases. CDR3 length: 13 amino acids. The germline CDR1 and CDR2 sequences are SGHNT and YYREEE (reference sequence). Trimming stripped 0 bases from V and 6 bases from J, with 9 bases between. The CDR3 nucleotides read TGTGCCAGCAGCTTGGCCGGGGGAGCTGAAGCTTTCTTT. Amino acid sequence: CASSLAGGAEAFF.

The chain has TRBV9 and TRBJ2-3; 7 nucleotides match TRBD1. CDR3 length: 15 residues. Looked up from germline, CDR1 is SGDLS and CDR2 is YYNGEE. V gave up 0 bases and J gave up 4 bases; unmatched junction bases: 5. The CDR3 here is CASSVDTGVSDTQYF. CDR3 in DNA: TGTGCCAGCAGCGTAGATACAGGGGTCTCAGATACGCAGTATTTT.

The genes are TRBV18 and TRBJ1-2; D gene uncertain. Germline assignment: CDR1 KGHSH and CDR2 LQKENI. The CDR3 is made up of 13 amino acids. Trimming shortened V by 0 bases and J by 6 bases, and 8 bases separated the two germline ends. The CDR3 DNA sequence: TGTGCCAGCTCACCACCGGAGGGTAATGGCTACACCTTC. Encoded protein: CASSPPEGNGYTF.

This clone was detected only once. This chain connects TRBV29-1 to TRBJ1-1, with 9 bases fitting TRBD1. The length of the CDR3 is 14 residues. Trimming at V came to 4 bases and at J to 8 bases, leaving 11 bases not matched to a gene. In germline, CDR1 is SQVTM, CDR2 ANQGSEA. The CDR3 nucleotides read TGCAGCGTTGGGGGGGGACAGGGATCGTTGGAAGCTTTCTTT. Its translation is CSVGGGQGSLEAFF. Combining the CDR3 with reference TRBV29-1 and TRBJ1-1 gives the whole variable domain SAVISQKPSRDICQRGTSLTIQCQVDSQVTMMFWYRQQPGQSLTLIATANQGSEATYESGFVIDKFPISRPNLTFSTLTVSNMSPEDSSIYLCSVGGGQGSLEAFFGQGTRLTVV.

This clone was picked up a small number of times. J is TRBJ2-7 and V is TRBV27; TRBD2 might be the D (6 bases). Germline CDR1 and CDR2: MNHEY and SMNVEV (reference sequence). The CDR3 length is 13 residues. Trimming took 1 base from V and 4 from J, leaving 8 bases between them. CDR3 DNA: TGTGCCAGCAGTTTATTCCGGGGGTACGAGCAGTACTTC. It encodes CASSLFRGYEQYF.

This chain connects TRBV1 to TRBJ2-7; no DNA check was done on the table's D call, TRBD1. TRBV1 represents a pseudogene. The CDR3 sequence is 18 residues long. This CDR3 reads CTSSPNQPNKGGDYEQYF. CDR3 DNA sequence: TGCACCAGCAGCCCCAACCAACCGAACAAAGGGGGAGACTACGAGCAGTACTTC.

This clone appeared a single time. This chain links TRBV30 with TRBJ1-4, with a possible D match to TRBD1 (6 bases). Germline-derived CDR1 and CDR2 are GTSNPN and SVGIG (reference sequence). The CDR3 runs 12 residues. Trimming took 3 bases from V and 9 from J, leaving 11 bases between them. DNA of the CDR3: TGTGCCTGGAGCCAACAGGGCAAAAAACTGTTTTTT. Its protein product is CAWSQQGKKLFF.

V gene TRBV5-3 combines with J gene TRBJ2-7, with a weak D call TRBD1 (6 bases). TRBV5-3 is designated an ORF whose function remains uncertain. The CDR3 has 14 amino acids. V dropped 4 bases and J dropped 4 bases, with 15 bases sitting between them. The CDR3 sequence is CARSRTERRYEQYF. In DNA, the CDR3 is TGTGCCAGAAGCCGGACAGAGCGAAGGTACGAGCAGTACTTC.

This chain links TRBV25-1 with TRBJ1-2, with TRBD1 identical over 7 bases. CDR3 length: 13 residues. CDR1 and CDR2 (germline): MGHDK, SYGVNS. V dropped 4 bases and J dropped 2; count of bases not matched to a gene: 1. The DNA of the CDR3 is TGTGCCAGCAGTGTGACAGGGAACTATGGCTACACCTTC. The encoded protein is CASSVTGNYGYTF.

The genes are TRBV4-3 and TRBJ2-5; tentative D call: TRBD1 (8 bases). The CDR3 is 14 amino acids. Trimming shortened V by 5 bases and J by 2 bases, and 12 bases separated the two germline ends. In germline, CDR1 is LGHNA, CDR2 YSLEER. The CDR3 loop reads CASSTGGAQETQYF. The CDR3 region has the DNA TGCGCCAGCAGCACAGGGGGGGCTCAAGAGACCCAGTACTTC.

This chain links TRBV5-1 with TRBJ2-2, with unresolved D. There are 14 residues in the CDR3. V was pared by 2 bases and J by 6 bases, with 11 bases between. Germline V CDR1 and CDR2: SGHRS, YFSETQ. CDR3 loop: CASSFPLEAGELFF. The DNA of the CDR3 is TGCGCCAGCAGCTTCCCCCTTGAGGCCGGGGAGCTGTTTTTT. The whole variable domain, filled in from reference TRBV5-1 and TRBJ2-2, reads KAGVTQTPRYLIKTRGQQVTLSCSPISGHRSVSWYQQTPGQGLQFLFEYFSETQRNKGNFPGRFSGRQFSNSRSEMNVSTLELGDSALYLCASSFPLEAGELFFGEGSRLTVL.

In its sample, this clone was seen once. The CDR3 reads CASSWVSGSSLGTQYF. Written as DNA, the CDR3 is TGTGCCAGCAGTTGGGTTAGCGGGAGTTCCTTGGGGACCCAGTACTTC. The V call is TRBV27, the J call TRBJ2-5; 9 positions match TRBD2. The V and J ends lost 4 bases and 7 bases, in that order; junction bases with no gene match: 13. Germline loops: CDR1 MNHEY, CDR2 SMNVEV (reference sequence). This CDR3 contains 16 residues.

The CDR3 reads CASSRGTSNTGELFF. In DNA, the CDR3 is TGTGCCAGCAGCCGGGGGACTTCGAACACCGGGGAGCTGTTTTTT. The chain employs TRBV7-2 and TRBJ2-2, with D maybe TRBD2 (6 bases). V was shortened by 5 bases and J by 0 bases, with 10 bases between the two germline ends. Germline CDR1 and CDR2: SGHTA and FQGNSA. This CDR3 is built from 15 residues.

V and J are TRBV4-1 and TRBJ1-2; D might be TRBD1 (6 bases). V was shortened by 4 bases and J by 4 bases, with 16 bases between the two germline ends. The germline gives CDR1 MGHRA, CDR2 YSYEKL. This CDR3 is 15 amino acids long. The DNA for the CDR3 is TGCGCCAGCAGCCCCGGAGGACAGACTATCTATGGCTACACCTTC. Protein: CASSPGGQTIYGYTF.

This rearrangement joins TRBV7-2 to TRBJ2-1, with 9 bases lining up with TRBD2. The CDR3 extends over 15 amino acids. The germline V gene encodes CDR1 SGHTA and CDR2 FQGNSA. J was trimmed by 9 bases and V by 7 bases; bases with no gene match: 13. The chain's CDR3 is CASTLGLAGSVEQFF. The CDR3 DNA reads TGTGCCAGCACCCTAGGTCTAGCGGGATCGGTTGAGCAGTTCTTC.

The DNA for the CDR3 is TGTGCCAGTAGTCCTCTCCGCTACGGGGGGTCCTACGAGCAGTACTTC. This encodes CASSPLRYGGSYEQYF. This chain uses TRBV19 with TRBJ2-7, with 7 nucleotides matching TRBD2. With V trimmed by 5 bases and J by 1 base, 11 bases remained unmatched. The V gene's germline CDR1 is LNHDA and CDR2 SQIVND (reference sequence). The CDR3 is 16 residues long.

The table lists this clone with a few counts. The rearrangement uses TRBV5-4 and TRBJ1-6; TRBD1 agrees at 8 bases. The germline gives CDR1 SGHNT, CDR2 YYREEE (reference sequence). V lost 0 bases and J lost 9; bases outside the gene matches: 5. CDR3 length: 15 residues. As DNA, the CDR3 is TGTGCCAGCAGCTTGGGGACAGGGTTTTCTTCACCCCTCCACTTT. Protein: CASSLGTGFSSPLHF.